Listed here are 23 T cell receptor beta chains from one sample, sequenced in a study of T cell repertoires in cytomegalovirus infection. TCRdb itself ran the reads through MiXCR, one entry per CDR3 protein. The sample records approximately 110,000 distinct CDR3 sequences, over 25% being singletons. What these receptors recognize is not known. The source was CD8+ T cells from cultured PBMCs, collected from culture after CMV antigen stimulation. The receptor source for this set is a human donor in good health (CMV status not recorded). Some clones in this sample may be carry-over from other donors' samples.

This chain links TRBV5-1 with TRBJ2-2; D is uncertain. The V end lost 4 bases, the J end lost 0 bases, and 19 bases lay between the germline ends. CDR3 length: 18 amino acids. Per germline, CDR1 SGHRS and CDR2 YFSETQ. The CDR3 sequence: CASSQPFTPIANTGELFF. CDR3 in DNA: TGCGCCAGCAGCCAGCCGTTTACACCCATCGCGAACACCGGGGAGCTGTTTTTT.

Details on this clonotype: A much larger clone lies one base from this, so it may be a read error. This chain uses TRBV7-2 with TRBJ2-2; 8 bases are a match to TRBD1. CDR3 length: 15 residues. Germline CDR1 and CDR2: SGHTA and FQGNSA. Here the CDR3 DNA reads TGTGCCAGCAGCTTAGGGACAGGGTGGACCGTGGAGCTGTTTTTT. Its protein is CASSLGTGWTVELFF.

This clonotype was found many times. V and J are TRBV12-5 and TRBJ2-3; TRBD1 might be the D (6 bases). The germline V gene encodes CDR1 LGHNT and CDR2 FRNRAP. This CDR3 has 14 amino acids. The ends were cut back, 6 bases at V and 0 bases at J, with 10 bases in the middle. The CDR3 DNA sequence: TGTGCTAGTGGGACAGGAACTAGCACAGATACGCAGTATTTT. Translated: CASGTGTSTDTQYF.

The V gene is TRBV14, the J gene TRBJ2-7; D is undetermined. From germline, CDR1 is SGHDN and CDR2 FVKESK. V was pared by 4 bases and J by 8 bases, with 12 bases between. This CDR3 region has 12 residues. The CDR3 sequence: CASSPSVGKQYF. CDR3 sequence (DNA): TGTGCCAGCAGCCCAAGTGTAGGAAAGCAGTACTTC.

The CDR3 nucleotides are TGTGCCAGCAGCCGGGGACAGGGGGCTCCTCGAGGCTACACCTTC. Protein: CASSRGQGAPRGYTF. This sequence joins TRBV5-6 and TRBJ1-2, with 12 bases identical to TRBD1. After removal of 4 bases from V and 8 bases from J, the junction contained 9 bases not matched to a gene. This CDR3 region has 15 residues. Germline V lookup: CDR1 SGHDT, CDR2 YYEEEE.

This clonotype was counted only a few times. The chain recombines TRBV12-5 with TRBJ2-1, with D unresolved. Germline lookup yields CDR1 LGHNT and CDR2 FRNRAP. The V end was cut by 2 bases, the J end by 5 bases, with 13 bases between. The CDR3 covers 15 residues. The CDR3 is CASGLFIDTNNEQFF. The CDR3 DNA sequence: TGTGCTAGTGGTTTGTTTATTGATACCAACAATGAGCAGTTCTTC.

This chain links TRBV2 with TRBJ2-7; weak D call: TRBD2 (5 bases). The germline gives CDR1 SNHLY, CDR2 FYNNEI. Deletions cut 7 bases from V and 7 bases from J, with 14 bases between. The CDR3 consists of 12 residues. The CDR3 DNA is TGTGCCAGCACCGGGCGGGTGGGGGAGCAGTACTTC. Protein product: CASTGRVGEQYF.

This clonotype was recorded a few times. The chain employs TRBV5-4 and TRBJ2-5; the D gene could be TRBD1 or TRBD2 (6 bases each). Per germline, CDR1 SGHNT and CDR2 YYREEE (reference sequence). The CDR3 length is 15 residues. The V end lost 0 bases, the J end lost 5 bases, and 14 bases lay between the germline ends. The CDR3 nucleotides read TGTGCCAGCAGCTTGGAGGGGGGCCCGGGGGAGACCCAGTACTTC. Translation gives CASSLEGGPGETQYF.

The rearrangement joins TRBV12-3 or TRBV12-4 to TRBJ1-1; D unresolved. CDR3 length: 14 residues. V lost 3 bases and J 1 base, leaving 9 bases between the germline ends. The CDR3 DNA is TGTGCCAGCAGTTTTGAAGTTTCGAACACTGAAGCTTTCTTT. It translates to CASSFEVSNTEAFF.

The CDR3 is CASRDTAYYNEQFF. As DNA, the CDR3 is TGTGCCAGCAGAGATACAGCGTACTACAATGAGCAGTTCTTC. The chain links TRBV7-9 to TRBJ2-1; no clear D. The CDR3 has 14 residues. Germline values: CDR1 SEHNR, CDR2 FQNEAQ (reference sequence). Trimming took off 6 bases at V and 3 bases at J, with 12 bases between the two ends.

Only a few counts were recorded for this clonotype. The chain joins TRBV7-2 to TRBJ2-1; the D gene is possibly TRBD1 (6 bases). V dropped 2 bases and J dropped 10 bases, with 12 bases sitting between them. The CDR3 runs to 13 residues. The germline V gene has CDR1 SGHTA and CDR2 FQGNSA. DNA of the CDR3: TGTGCCAGCAGCTTAAGCCGAGGGGGAGAGCAGTTCTTC. Protein product: CASSLSRGGEQFF. Using reference TRBV7-2 and TRBJ2-1 for the parts outside the CDR3, the full variable domain is GAGVSQSPSNKVTEKGKDVELRCDPISGHTALYWYRQSLGQGLEFLIYFQGNSAPDKSGLPSDRFSAERTGGSVSTLTIQRTQQEDSAVYLCASSLSRGGEQFFGPGTRLTVL.

This clonotype has ten or more counts. The chain employs TRBV28 and TRBJ2-2; no reliable D call. The CDR3 loop spans 15 amino acids. Trimming pared 3 bases from V and 6 bases from J, leaving 14 bases between. Germline-derived CDR1 and CDR2 are MDHEN and SYDVKM. The CDR3 DNA sequence: TGTGCCAGCAGTTTGATAAGGTGGTCTTCCGGGGAGCTGTTTTTT. Its protein product is CASSLIRWSSGELFF.

The CDR3 loop is CASSRLSDVRLDEQFF. The CDR3 bases are TGTGCCAGCAGTCGCCTCAGTGATGTCAGGCTCGATGAGCAGTTCTTC. The chain has TRBV6-1 and TRBJ2-1; D remains unclear. CDR1 MNHNS and CDR2 SASEGT come from the germline V gene. This CDR3 is 16 amino acids long. V shed 5 bases and J shed 8 bases, with 22 bases lying between them.

The rearrangement uses TRBV20-1 and TRBJ2-7; the match to TRBD2 covers 8 bases. In germline, CDR1 is DFQATT, CDR2 SNEGSKA (reference sequence). V shed 0 bases, J shed 3 bases, and the junction held 4 bases outside the gene matches. The CDR3 spans 14 residues. For the CDR3, the DNA is TGCAGTGCTAGAGACCCCAGCGGGGGCTACGAGCAGTACTTC. It is translated as CSARDPSGGYEQYF.

The chain is built from TRBV6-2 or TRBV6-3 and TRBJ2-7; D is ambiguous. V lost 2 bases, J lost 7 bases, and 9 bases lay in between. CDR3 length: 12 amino acids. The germline V gene encodes CDR1 MNHEY and CDR2 SVGEGT. In DNA, the CDR3 is TGTGCCAGCAGTTACCCCTCGGTTGAGCAGTACTTC. This encodes CASSYPSVEQYF.

Notes on this clonotype: The junction and the germline gene differ at one end; a read error may be behind it. The chain recombines TRBV2 with TRBJ1-1, with 9 bases fitting TRBD1. Germline V CDR1 and CDR2: SNHLY, FYNNEI. The CDR3 has 15 residues. The CDR3 protein is CASSEGRTGGTETFF. CDR3 bases: TGTGCCAGCAGTGAAGGGAGAACAGGGGGCACTGAAACTTTCTTT.

The chain carries TRBV29-1 and TRBJ1-1; 8 bases match TRBD1. After removal of 3 bases from V and 1 base from J, the junction contained 1 base not matched to a gene. Germline V gene data show CDR1 as SQVTM and CDR2 as ANQGSEA. The CDR3 loop spans 13 amino acids. This CDR3 is CSVEQGANTEAFF. CDR3 nucleotides: TGCAGCGTTGAGCAGGGGGCGAACACTGAAGCTTTCTTT.

This clonotype was observed a few times. The chain combines TRBV7-8 with TRBJ1-2; 7 nucleotides agree with TRBD1. Trimming took 4 bases from V and 4 from J; bases not matched to a gene: 9. This CDR3 spans 15 amino acids. Germline V gene lookup returns CDR1 SGHVS and CDR2 FQNEAQ. CDR3 nucleotides: TGTGCCAGCAGCTACAACCCCGGGACAGCCTATGGCTACACCTTC. Translating gives CASSYNPGTAYGYTF.

A few counts support this clonotype. The J gene is TRBJ2-5, the V gene TRBV11-2; D uncertain. Per the germline V gene, CDR1 is SGHAT and CDR2 is FQNNGV. The V end lost 5 bases, the J end lost 4 bases, and 11 bases lay between the germline ends. The CDR3 spans 13 residues. The CDR3 loop reads CASSPSLGETQYF. The CDR3 DNA reads TGTGCCAGCAGCCCCTCTTTAGGAGAGACCCAGTACTTC.

This chain joins TRBV7-6 and TRBJ1-6; no definite D call. V lost 4 bases and J lost 7, with 17 bases in between. The CDR3 covers 16 residues. Germline lookup yields CDR1 SGHVS and CDR2 FNYEAQ. The CDR3 region is CASSSTAQTRNSPLHF. The CDR3 DNA follows: TGTGCCAGCAGCTCGACGGCACAGACCAGGAATTCACCCCTCCACTTT.

The chain employs TRBV29-1 and TRBJ1-2, with TRBD1 matching over 9 bases. V lost 6 bases and J lost 0; bases outside the gene matches: 8. Germline loops: CDR1 SQVTM, CDR2 ANQGSEA. This CDR3 comprises 15 residues. In DNA form, the CDR3 reads TGCAGCGTCACGGACAGGGGATCCTCTAACTATGGCTACACCTTC. The encoded protein is CSVTDRGSSNYGYTF.

This clonotype was detected many times. This chain links TRBV7-2 with TRBJ1-3; no definite D call. Germline CDR1 SGHTA, CDR2 FQGNSA. CDR3 length: 15 amino acids. Trimming stripped 1 base from V and 1 base from J, with 8 bases between. Here the CDR3 DNA reads TGTGCCAGCAGCTTAGATAGGACTTCTGGAAACACCATATATTTT. Its protein product is CASSLDRTSGNTIYF.

Ten or more counts support this clonotype. J is TRBJ2-3 and V is TRBV20-1; tentatively, D is TRBD1 (7 bases). Germline V gene data show CDR1 as DFQATT and CDR2 as SNEGSKA (reference sequence). This CDR3 contains 21 residues. Trimming removed 6 bases from V and 8 bases from J, with 42 bases in between. CDR3 in DNA: TGCAGTGCCTTACCCCAGGGGGGCAGTAACTTCGTTCGCCTGATATTGGGTACGCAGTATTTT. Translated: CSALPQGGSNFVRLILGTQYF.